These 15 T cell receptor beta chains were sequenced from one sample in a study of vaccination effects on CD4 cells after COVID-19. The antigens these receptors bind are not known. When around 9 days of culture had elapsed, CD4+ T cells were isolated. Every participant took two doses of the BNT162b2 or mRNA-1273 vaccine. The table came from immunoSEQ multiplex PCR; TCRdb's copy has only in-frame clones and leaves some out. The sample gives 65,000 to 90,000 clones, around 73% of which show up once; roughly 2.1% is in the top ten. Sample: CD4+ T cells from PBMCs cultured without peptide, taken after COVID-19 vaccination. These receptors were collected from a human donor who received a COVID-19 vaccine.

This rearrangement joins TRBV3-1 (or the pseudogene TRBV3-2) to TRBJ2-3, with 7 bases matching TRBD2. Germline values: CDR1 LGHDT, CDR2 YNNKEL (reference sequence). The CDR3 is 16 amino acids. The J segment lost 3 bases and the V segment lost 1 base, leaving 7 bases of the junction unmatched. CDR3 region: CASSQVAGGRTDTQYF. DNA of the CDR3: TGTGCCAGCAGCCAAGTGGCCGGGGGGAGAACAGATACGCAGTATTTT.

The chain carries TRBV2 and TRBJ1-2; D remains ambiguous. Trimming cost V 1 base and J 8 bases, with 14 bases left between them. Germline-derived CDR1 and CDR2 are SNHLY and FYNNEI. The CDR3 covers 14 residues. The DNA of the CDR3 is TGTGCCAGCAGTGAAGAGGCAGGATTCCGAGGCTACACCTTC. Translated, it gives CASSEEAGFRGYTF. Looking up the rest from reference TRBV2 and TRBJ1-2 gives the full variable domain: EPEVTQTPSHQVTQMGQEVILRCVPISNHLYFYWYRQILGQKVEFLVSFYNNEISEKSEIFDDQFSVERPDGSNFTLKIRSTKLEDSAMYFCASSEEAGFRGYTFGSGTRLTVV.

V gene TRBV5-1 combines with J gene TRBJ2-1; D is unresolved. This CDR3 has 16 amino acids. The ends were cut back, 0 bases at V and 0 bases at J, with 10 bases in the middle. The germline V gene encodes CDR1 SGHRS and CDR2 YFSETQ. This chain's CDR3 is CASSLARTSSYNEQFF. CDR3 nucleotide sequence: TGCGCCAGCAGCTTGGCCCGTACGAGCTCCTACAATGAGCAGTTCTTC.

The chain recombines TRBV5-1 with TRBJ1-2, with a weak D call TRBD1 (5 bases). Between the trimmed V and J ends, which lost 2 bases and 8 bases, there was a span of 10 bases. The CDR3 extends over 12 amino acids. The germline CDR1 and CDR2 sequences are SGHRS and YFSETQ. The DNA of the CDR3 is TGCGCCAGCAGCTTTGGGACCGGGGGCTACACCTTC. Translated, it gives CASSFGTGGYTF.

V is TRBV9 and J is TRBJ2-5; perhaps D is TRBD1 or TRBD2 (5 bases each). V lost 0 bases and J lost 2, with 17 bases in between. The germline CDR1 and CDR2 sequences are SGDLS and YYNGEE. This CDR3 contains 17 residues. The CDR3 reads CASSVDEGRTSQETQYF. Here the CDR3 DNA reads TGTGCCAGCAGCGTAGACGAGGGACGAACCTCACAAGAGACCCAGTACTTC.

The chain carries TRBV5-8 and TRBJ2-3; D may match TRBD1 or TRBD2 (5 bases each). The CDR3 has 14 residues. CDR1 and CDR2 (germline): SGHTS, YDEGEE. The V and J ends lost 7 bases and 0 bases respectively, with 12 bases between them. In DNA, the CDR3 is TGTGCCAGCCCCGGGACGGTCAGCACAGATACGCAGTATTTT. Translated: CASPGTVSTDTQYF.

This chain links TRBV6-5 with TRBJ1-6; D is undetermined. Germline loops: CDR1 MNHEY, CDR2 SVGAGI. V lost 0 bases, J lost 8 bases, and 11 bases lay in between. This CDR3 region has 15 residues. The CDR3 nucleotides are TGTGCCAGCAGTTACTCGGTCACGCTCGATTCACCCCTCCACTTT. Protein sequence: CASSYSVTLDSPLHF.

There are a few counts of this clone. CDR3 sequence reads: CASSYSSRGITDTQYF. As DNA, the CDR3 is TGTGCCAGCAGTTACTCGAGCAGGGGGATCACAGATACGCAGTATTTT. The chain combines TRBV6-6 with TRBJ2-3; 7 positions agree with TRBD1. CDR1 and CDR2 (germline): MNHNY, SVGAGI (reference sequence). J lost 2 bases, V lost 0 bases, and 5 bases had no gene match. The CDR3 totals 16 residues.

The CDR3 loop is CASSQDGHRVGNEQFF. The CDR3 nucleotides read TGCGCCAGCAGCCAAGATGGTCACAGGGTGGGCAATGAGCAGTTCTTC. V is TRBV4-3 and J is TRBJ2-1; D is perhaps TRBD1 (6 bases). Germline-derived CDR1 and CDR2 are LGHNA and YSLEER. Trimming took off 0 bases at V and 6 bases at J, with 15 bases between the two ends. The CDR3 is 16 amino acids.

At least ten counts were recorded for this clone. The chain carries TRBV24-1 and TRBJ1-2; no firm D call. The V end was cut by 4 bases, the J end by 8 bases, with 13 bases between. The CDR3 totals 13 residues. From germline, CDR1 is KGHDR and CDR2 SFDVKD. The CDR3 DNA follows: TGTGCCACCAGTGACCGTGGCTCGTCAGGCTACACCTTC. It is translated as CATSDRGSSGYTF.

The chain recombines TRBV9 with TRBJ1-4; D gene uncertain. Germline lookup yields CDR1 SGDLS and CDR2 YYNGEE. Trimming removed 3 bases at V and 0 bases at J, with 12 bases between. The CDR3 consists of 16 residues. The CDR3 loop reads CASSAGGSATNEKLFF. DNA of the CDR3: TGTGCCAGCAGCGCGGGCGGATCCGCAACTAATGAAAAACTGTTTTTT.

The chain's CDR3 is CASSLVGLITGNTIYF. For the CDR3, the DNA is TGTGCCAGCAGCTTAGTGGGCCTAATCACTGGAAACACCATATATTTT. This chain uses TRBV11-2 with TRBJ1-3; no definite D call. Germline values: CDR1 SGHAT, CDR2 FQNNGV. This CDR3 region has 16 residues. Trimming removed 1 base from V and 2 bases from J, with 12 bases in between.

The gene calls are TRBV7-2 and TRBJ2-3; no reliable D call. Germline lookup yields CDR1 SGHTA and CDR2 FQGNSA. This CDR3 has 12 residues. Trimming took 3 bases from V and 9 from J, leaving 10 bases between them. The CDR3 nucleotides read TGTGCCAGCAGCTTGGGCAGCCAAACGCAGTATTTT. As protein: CASSLGSQTQYF.

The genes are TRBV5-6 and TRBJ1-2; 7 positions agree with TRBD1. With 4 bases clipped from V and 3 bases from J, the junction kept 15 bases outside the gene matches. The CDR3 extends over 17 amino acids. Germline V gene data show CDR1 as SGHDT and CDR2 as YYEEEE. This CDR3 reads CASSIAGTERSYYGYTF. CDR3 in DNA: TGTGCCAGCAGCATAGCCGGGACAGAACGATCCTACTATGGCTACACCTTC.

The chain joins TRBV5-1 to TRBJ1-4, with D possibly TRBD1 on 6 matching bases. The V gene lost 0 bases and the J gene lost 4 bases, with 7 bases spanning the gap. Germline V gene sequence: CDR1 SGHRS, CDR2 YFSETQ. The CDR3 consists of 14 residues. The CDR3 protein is CASSLEGGNEKLFF. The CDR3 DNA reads TGCGCCAGCAGCTTGGAGGGGGGTAATGAAAAACTGTTTTTT.